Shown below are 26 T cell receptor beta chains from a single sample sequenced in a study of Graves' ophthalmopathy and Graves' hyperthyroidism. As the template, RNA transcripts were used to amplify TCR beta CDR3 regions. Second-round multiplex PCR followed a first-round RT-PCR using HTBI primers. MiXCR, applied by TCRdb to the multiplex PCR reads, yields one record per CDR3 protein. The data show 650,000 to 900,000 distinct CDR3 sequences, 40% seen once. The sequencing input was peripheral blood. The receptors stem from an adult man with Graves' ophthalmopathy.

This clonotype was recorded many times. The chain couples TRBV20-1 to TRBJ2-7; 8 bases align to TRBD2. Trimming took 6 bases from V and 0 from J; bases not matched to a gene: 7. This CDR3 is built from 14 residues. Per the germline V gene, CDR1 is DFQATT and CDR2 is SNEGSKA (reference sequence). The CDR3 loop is CSAISGGSSYEQYF. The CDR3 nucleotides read TGCAGTGCGATAAGCGGGGGTTCCTCCTACGAGCAGTACTTC.

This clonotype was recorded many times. CDR3 protein: CASTQTANSGNTIYF. As DNA, the CDR3 is TGTGCCAGCACCCAGACAGCCAACTCTGGAAACACCATATATTTT. J is TRBJ1-3 and V is TRBV6-5, with D perhaps TRBD1 (5 bases). V lost 7 bases to trimming and J lost 0 bases, with 13 bases between them. The germline V gene has CDR1 MNHEY and CDR2 SVGAGI. The CDR3 runs 15 residues.

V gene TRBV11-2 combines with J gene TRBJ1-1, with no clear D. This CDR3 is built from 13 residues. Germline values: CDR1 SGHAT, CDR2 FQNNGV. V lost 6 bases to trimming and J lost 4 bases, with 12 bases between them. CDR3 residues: CASRDRFSTEAFF. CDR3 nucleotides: TGTGCCAGCAGGGATCGGTTTTCCACTGAAGCTTTCTTT.

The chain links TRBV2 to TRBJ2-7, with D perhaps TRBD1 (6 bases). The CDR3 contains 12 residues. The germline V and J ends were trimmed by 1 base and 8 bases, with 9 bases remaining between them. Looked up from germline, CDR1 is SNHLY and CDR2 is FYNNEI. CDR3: CASSEVGDKQYF. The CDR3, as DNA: TGTGCCAGCAGTGAAGTTGGGGACAAGCAGTACTTC.

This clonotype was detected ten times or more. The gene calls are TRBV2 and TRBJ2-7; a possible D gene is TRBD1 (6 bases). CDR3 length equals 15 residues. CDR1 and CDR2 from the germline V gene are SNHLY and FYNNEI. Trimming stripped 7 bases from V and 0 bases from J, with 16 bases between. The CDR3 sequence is CASNLRGQSSYEQYF. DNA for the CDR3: TGTGCCAGCAATCTAAGAGGACAGAGCTCCTACGAGCAGTACTTC.

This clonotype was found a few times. This CDR3 reads CASGQIDYGYTF. CDR3 bases: TGTGCCAGCGGACAGATAGACTATGGCTACACCTTC. This rearrangement joins TRBV10-3 to TRBJ1-2; the D gene is possibly TRBD1 (6 bases). CDR3 length equals 12 residues. Germline V CDR1 and CDR2: ENHRY, SYGVKD. With 10 bases removed from V and 3 bases from J, the gap between germline ends came to 12 bases.

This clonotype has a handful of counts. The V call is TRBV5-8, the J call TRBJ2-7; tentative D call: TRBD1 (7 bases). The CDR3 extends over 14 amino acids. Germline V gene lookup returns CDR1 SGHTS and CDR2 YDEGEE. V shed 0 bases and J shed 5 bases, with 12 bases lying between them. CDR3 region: CASSLGGDRDEQYF. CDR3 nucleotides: TGTGCCAGCAGCTTGGGGGGGGACAGAGACGAGCAGTACTTC.

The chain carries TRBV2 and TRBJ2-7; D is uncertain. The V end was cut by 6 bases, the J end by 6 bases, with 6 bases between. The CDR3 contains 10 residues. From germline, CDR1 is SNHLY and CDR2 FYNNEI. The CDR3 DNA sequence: TGTGCCAGCAGCCGCGTCGAGCAGTACTTC. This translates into CASSRVEQYF. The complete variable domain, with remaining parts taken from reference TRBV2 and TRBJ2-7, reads EPEVTQTPSHQVTQMGQEVILRCVPISNHLYFYWYRQILGQKVEFLVSFYNNEISEKSEIFDDQFSVERPDGSNFTLKIRSTKLEDSAMYFCASSRVEQYFGPGTRLTVT.

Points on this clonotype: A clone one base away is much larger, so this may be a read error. The CDR3 here is CAGSPGQGSEKLFF. The CDR3 nucleotides are TGTGCCGGCAGCCCCGGACAGGGGAGTGAAAAACTGTTTTTT. The rearrangement links TRBV7-9 to TRBJ1-4; 9 bases are shared with TRBD1. Germline lookup yields CDR1 SEHNR and CDR2 FQNEAQ (reference sequence). CDR3 length: 14 residues.

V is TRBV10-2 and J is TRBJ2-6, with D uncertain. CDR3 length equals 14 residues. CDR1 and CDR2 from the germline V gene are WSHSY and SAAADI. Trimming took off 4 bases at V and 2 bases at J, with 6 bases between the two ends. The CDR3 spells CASSAVAGANVLTF. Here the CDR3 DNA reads TGCGCCAGCAGTGCCGTCGCTGGGGCCAACGTCCTGACTTTC.

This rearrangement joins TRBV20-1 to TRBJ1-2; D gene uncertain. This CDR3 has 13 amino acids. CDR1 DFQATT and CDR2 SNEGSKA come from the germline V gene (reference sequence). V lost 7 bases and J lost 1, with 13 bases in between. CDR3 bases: TGCAGTGAGCAGGAACCTCTTAACTATGGCTACACCTTC. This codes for CSEQEPLNYGYTF.

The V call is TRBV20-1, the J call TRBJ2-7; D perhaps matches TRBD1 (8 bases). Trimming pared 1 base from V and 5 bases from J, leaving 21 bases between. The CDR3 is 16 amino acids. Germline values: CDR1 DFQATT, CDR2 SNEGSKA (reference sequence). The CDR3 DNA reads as TGCAGTGCTAGAGTTGGACTAGGACAGGGCTTGGACGAGCAGTACTTC. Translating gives CSARVGLGQGLDEQYF.

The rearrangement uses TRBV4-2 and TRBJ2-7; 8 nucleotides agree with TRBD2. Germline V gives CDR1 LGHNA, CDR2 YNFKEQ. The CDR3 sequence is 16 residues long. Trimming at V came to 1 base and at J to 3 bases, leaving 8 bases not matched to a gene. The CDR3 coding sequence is TGTGCCAGCAGCCAAGGGGTGGTAGCGGGGAACTACGAGCAGTACTTC. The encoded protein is CASSQGVVAGNYEQYF.

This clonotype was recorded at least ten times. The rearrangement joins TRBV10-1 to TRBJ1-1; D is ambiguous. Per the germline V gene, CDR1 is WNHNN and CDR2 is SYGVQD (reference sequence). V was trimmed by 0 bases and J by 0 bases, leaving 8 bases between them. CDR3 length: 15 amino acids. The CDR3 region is CASSESVGMNTEAFF. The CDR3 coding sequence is TGCGCCAGCAGTGAGTCGGTGGGGATGAACACTGAAGCTTTCTTT.

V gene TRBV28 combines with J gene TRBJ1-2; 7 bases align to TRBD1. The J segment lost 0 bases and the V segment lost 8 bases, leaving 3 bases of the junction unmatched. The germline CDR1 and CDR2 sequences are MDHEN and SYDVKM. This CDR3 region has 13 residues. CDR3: CASQGTANYGYTF. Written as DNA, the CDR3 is TGTGCCAGCCAAGGGACAGCTAACTATGGCTACACCTTC.

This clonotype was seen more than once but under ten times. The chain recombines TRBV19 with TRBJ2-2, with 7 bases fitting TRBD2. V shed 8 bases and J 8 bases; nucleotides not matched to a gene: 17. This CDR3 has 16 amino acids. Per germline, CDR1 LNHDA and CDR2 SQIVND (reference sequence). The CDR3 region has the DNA TGTGCCAGTGGGTTGAGAGGGAGGGTTGTGACGGGGGAGCTGTTTTTT. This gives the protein CASGLRGRVVTGELFF.

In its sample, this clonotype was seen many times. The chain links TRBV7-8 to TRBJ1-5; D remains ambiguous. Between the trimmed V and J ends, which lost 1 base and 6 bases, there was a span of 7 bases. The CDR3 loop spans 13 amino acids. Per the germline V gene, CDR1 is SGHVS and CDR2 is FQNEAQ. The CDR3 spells CASSLEVFQPQHF. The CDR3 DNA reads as TGTGCCAGCAGCTTAGAGGTGTTTCAGCCCCAGCATTTT.

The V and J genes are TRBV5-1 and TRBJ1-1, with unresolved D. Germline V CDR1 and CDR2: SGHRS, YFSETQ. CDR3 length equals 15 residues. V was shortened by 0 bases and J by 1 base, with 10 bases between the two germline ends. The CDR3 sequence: CASSLESEANTEAFF. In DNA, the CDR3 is TGCGCCAGCAGCTTGGAGTCTGAAGCGAACACTGAAGCTTTCTTT.

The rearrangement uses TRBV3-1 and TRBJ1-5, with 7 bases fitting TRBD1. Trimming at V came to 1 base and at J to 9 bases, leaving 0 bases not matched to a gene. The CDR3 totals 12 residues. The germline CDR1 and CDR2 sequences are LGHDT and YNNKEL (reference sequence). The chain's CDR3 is CASSQGTGPQHF. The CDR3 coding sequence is TGTGCCAGCAGCCAAGGGACAGGGCCCCAGCATTTT.

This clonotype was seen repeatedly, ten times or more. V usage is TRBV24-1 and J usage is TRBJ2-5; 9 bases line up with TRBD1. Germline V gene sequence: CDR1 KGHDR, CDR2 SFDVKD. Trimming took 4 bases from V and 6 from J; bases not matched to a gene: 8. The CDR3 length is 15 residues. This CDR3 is CATSEAGTGRKTQYF. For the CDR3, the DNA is TGTGCCACCAGTGAAGCCGGGACAGGGAGGAAGACCCAGTACTTC.

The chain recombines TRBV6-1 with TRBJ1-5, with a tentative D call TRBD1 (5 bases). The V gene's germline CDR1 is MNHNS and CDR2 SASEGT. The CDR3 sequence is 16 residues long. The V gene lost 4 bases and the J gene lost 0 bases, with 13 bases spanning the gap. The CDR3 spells CASSGSGRYSNQPQHF. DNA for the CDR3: TGTGCCAGCAGTGGCTCGGGACGGTATAGCAATCAGCCCCAGCATTTT.

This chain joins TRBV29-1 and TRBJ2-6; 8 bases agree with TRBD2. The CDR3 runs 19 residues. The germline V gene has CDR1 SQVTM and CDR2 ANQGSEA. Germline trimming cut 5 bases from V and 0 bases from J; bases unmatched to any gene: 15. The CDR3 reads CSVTLGRAGVHSGANVLTF. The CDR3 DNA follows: TGCAGCGTTACCCTGGGGCGAGCGGGAGTACACTCTGGGGCCAACGTCCTGACTTTC.

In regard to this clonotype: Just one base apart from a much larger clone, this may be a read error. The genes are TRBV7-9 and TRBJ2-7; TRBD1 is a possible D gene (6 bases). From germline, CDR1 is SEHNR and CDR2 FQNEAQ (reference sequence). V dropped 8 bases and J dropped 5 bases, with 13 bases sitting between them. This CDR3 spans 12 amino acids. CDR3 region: CASGYTGNEQYF. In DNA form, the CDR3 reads TGTGCCAGCGGCTACACAGGGAACGAGCAGTACTTC.

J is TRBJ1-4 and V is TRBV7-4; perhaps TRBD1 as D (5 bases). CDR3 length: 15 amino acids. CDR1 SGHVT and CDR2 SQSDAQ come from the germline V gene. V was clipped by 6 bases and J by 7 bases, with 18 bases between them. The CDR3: CASSFGARDGEKLFF. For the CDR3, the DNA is TGTGCCAGCAGTTTTGGGGCCAGGGATGGTGAAAAACTGTTTTTT.

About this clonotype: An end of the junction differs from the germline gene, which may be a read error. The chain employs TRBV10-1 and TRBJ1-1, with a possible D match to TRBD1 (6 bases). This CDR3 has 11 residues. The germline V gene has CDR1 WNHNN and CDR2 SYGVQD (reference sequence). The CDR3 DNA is TGTGCCAGTGAGGGGGGGCGGGGAGCTTTCTTT. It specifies CASEGGRGAFF.

The CDR3 coding sequence is TGCAGCGGCATGGGACAGGGTGGAGGCTACACCTTC. It codes for CSGMGQGGGYTF. The chain employs TRBV29-1 and TRBJ1-2; the match to TRBD1 covers 9 bases. Germline trimming cut 7 bases from V and 8 bases from J; bases unmatched to any gene: 8. This CDR3 spans 12 amino acids. CDR1 is SQVTM, CDR2 ANQGSEA, per germline.